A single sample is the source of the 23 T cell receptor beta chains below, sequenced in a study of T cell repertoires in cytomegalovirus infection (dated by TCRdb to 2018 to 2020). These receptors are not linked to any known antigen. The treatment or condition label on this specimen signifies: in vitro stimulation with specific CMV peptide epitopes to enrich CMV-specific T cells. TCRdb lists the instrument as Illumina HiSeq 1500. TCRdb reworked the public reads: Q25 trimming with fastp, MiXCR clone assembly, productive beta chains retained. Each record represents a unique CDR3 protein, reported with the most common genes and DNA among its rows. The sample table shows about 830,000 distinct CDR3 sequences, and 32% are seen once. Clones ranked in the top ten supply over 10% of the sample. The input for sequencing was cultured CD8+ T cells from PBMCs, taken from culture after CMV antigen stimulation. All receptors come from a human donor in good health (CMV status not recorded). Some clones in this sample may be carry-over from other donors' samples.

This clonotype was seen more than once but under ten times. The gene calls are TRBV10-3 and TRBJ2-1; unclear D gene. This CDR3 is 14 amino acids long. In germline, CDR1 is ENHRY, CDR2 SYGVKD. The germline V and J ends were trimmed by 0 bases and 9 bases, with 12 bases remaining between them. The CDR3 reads CAISESGDRGEQFF. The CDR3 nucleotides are TGTGCCATCAGTGAGTCTGGAGACCGTGGTGAGCAGTTCTTC.

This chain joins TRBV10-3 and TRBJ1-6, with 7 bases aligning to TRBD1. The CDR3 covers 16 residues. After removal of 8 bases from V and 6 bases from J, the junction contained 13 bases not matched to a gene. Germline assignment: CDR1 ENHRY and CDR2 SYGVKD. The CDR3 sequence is CAIGTATGTTNSPLHF. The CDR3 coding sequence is TGTGCCATCGGAACTGCGACAGGGACCACTAATTCACCCCTCCACTTT.

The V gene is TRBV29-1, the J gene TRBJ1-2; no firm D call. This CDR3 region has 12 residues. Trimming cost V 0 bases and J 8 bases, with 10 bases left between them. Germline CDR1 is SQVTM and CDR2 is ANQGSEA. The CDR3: CSVEDRGKGYTF. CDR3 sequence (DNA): TGCAGCGTTGAAGATAGAGGGAAAGGCTACACCTTC. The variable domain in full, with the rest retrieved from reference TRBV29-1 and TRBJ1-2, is SAVISQKPSRDICQRGTSLTIQCQVDSQVTMMFWYRQQPGQSLTLIATANQGSEATYESGFVIDKFPISRPNLTFSTLTVSNMSPEDSSIYLCSVEDRGKGYTFGSGTRLTVV.

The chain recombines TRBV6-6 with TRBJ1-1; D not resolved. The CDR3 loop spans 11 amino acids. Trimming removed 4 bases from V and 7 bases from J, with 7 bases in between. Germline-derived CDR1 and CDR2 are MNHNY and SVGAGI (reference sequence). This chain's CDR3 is CASSLTHEAFF. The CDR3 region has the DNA TGTGCCAGCAGTTTGACTCATGAAGCTTTCTTT.

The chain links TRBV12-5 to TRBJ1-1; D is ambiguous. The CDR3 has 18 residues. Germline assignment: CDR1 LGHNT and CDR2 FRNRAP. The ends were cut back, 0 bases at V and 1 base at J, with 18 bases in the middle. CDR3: CASGLVRGGLEGNTEAFF. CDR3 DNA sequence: TGTGCTAGTGGTTTGGTACGAGGTGGTTTAGAAGGGAACACTGAAGCTTTCTTT.

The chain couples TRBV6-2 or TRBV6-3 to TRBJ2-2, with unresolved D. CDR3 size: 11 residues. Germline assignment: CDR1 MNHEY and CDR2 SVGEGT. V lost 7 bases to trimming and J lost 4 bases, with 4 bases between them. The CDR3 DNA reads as TGTGCCAGCACTGTCACCGGGGAGCTGTTTTTT. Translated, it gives CASTVTGELFF.

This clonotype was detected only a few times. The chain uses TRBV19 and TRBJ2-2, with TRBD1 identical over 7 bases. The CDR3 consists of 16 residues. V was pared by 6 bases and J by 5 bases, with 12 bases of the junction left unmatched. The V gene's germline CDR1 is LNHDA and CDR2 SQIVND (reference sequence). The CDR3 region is CASRTQKGARTGELFF. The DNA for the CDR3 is TGTGCCAGTAGAACCCAGAAGGGGGCGCGAACCGGGGAGCTGTTTTTT. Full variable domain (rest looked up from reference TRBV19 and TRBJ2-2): DGGITQSPKYLFRKEGQNVTLSCEQNLNHDAMYWYRQDPGQGLRLIYYSQIVNDFQKGDIAEGYSVSREKKESFPLTVTSAQKNPTAFYLCASRTQKGARTGELFFGEGSRLTVL.

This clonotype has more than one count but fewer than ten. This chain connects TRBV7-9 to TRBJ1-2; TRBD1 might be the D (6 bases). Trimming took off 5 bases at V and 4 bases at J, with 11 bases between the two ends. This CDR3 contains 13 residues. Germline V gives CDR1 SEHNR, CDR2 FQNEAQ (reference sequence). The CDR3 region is CASSDGGAYGYTF. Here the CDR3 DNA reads TGTGCCAGCAGCGACGGGGGCGCCTATGGCTACACCTTC.

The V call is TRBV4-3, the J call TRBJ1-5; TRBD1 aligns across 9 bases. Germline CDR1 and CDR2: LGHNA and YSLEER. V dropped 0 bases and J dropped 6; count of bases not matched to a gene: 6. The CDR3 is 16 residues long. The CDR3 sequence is CASSQEPGQGGQPQHF. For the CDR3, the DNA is TGCGCCAGCAGCCAAGAACCGGGACAGGGAGGTCAGCCCCAGCATTTT.

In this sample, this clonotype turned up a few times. The CDR3, as DNA: TGTGCCAGCAGCTTTCTGAGGCGGGGCAACAATGAGCAGTTCTTC. This sequence encodes CASSFLRRGNNEQFF. The chain couples TRBV7-9 to TRBJ2-1; weak D call: TRBD2 (6 bases). Germline lookup yields CDR1 SEHNR and CDR2 FQNEAQ (reference sequence). V was clipped by 3 bases and J by 5 bases, with 14 bases between them. The CDR3 runs to 15 residues. The entire variable domain, with the rest obtained from reference TRBV7-9 and TRBJ2-1, is as follows: DTGVSQNPRHKITKRGQNVTFRCDPISEHNRLYWYRQTLGQGPEFLTYFQNEAQLEKSRLLSDRFSAERPKGSFSTLEIQRTEQGDSAMYLCASSFLRRGNNEQFFGPGTRLTVL.

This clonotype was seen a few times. CDR3 DNA: TGTGCCATCAGTGGGGGGGGGGGCCGGCAGCCCCAGCATTTT. This gives the protein CAISGGGGRQPQHF. This chain connects TRBV10-3 to TRBJ1-5; perhaps TRBD1 as D (6 bases). Between the trimmed V and J ends, which lost 4 bases and 7 bases, there was a span of 14 bases. CDR3 length: 14 amino acids. CDR1 ENHRY and CDR2 SYGVKD come from the germline V gene.

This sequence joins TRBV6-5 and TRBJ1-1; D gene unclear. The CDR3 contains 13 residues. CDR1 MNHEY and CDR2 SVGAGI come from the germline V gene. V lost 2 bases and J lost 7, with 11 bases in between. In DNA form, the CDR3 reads TGTGCCAGCAGTTACGGGAAAGGAGTTGAAGCTTTCTTT. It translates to CASSYGKGVEAFF.

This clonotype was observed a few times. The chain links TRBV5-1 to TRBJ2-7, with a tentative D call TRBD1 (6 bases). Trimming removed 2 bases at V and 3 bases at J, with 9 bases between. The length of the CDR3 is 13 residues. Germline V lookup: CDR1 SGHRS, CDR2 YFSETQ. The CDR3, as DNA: TGCGCCAGCAGCTTCGGGACATACTACGAGCAGTACTTC. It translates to CASSFGTYYEQYF.

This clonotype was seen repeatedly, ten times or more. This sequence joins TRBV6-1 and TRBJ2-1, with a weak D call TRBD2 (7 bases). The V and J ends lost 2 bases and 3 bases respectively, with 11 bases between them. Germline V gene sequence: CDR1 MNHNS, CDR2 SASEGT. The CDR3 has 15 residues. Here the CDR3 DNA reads TGTGCCAGCAGTGAAAGGGGGGGACACTACAATGAGCAGTTCTTC. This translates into CASSERGGHYNEQFF.

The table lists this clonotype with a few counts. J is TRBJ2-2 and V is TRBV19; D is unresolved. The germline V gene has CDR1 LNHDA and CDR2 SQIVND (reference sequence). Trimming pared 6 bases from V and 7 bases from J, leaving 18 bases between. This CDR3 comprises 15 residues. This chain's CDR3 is CASRASLGMIGELFF. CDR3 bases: TGTGCCAGTAGAGCCAGCTTGGGGATGATCGGGGAGCTGTTTTTT.

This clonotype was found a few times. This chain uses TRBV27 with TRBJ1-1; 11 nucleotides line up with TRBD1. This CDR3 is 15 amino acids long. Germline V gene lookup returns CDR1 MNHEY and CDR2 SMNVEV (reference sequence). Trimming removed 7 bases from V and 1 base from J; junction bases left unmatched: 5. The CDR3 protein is CASTGQGAKNTEAFF. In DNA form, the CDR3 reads TGTGCCAGCACAGGACAGGGGGCTAAGAACACTGAAGCTTTCTTT.

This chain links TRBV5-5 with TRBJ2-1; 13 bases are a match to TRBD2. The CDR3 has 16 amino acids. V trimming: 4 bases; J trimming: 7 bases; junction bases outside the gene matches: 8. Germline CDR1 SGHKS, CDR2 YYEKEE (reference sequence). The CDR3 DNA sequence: TGTGCCAGCAGCCCCCTGGGGACTAGCGGGGTTAATGAGCAGTTCTTC. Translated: CASSPLGTSGVNEQFF.

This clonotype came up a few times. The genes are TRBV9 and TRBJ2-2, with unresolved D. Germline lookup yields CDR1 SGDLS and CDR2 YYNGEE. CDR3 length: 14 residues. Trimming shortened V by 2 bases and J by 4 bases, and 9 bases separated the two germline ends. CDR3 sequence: CASSVGMSTGELFF. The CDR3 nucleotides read TGTGCCAGCAGCGTCGGTATGAGCACCGGGGAGCTGTTTTTT. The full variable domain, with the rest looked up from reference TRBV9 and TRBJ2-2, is DSGVTQTPKHLITATGQRVTLRCSPRSGDLSVYWYQQSLDQGLQFLIQYYNGEERAKGNILERFSAQQFPDLHSELNLSSLELGDSALYFCASSVGMSTGELFFGEGSRLTVL.

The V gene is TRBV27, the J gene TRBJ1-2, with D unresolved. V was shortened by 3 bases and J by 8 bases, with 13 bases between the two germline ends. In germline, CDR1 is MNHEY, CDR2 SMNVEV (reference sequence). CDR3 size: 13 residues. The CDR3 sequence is CASSLRTGWGYTF. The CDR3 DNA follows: TGTGCCAGCAGTTTGCGGACCGGATGGGGCTACACCTTC.

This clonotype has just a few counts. The CDR3 region is CASSYSQFTGELFF. The CDR3 DNA reads TGTGCCAGCAGTTACTCACAGTTCACCGGGGAGCTGTTTTTT. The chain links TRBV6-5 to TRBJ2-2; D unresolved. This CDR3 is 14 amino acids long. V gave up 0 bases and J gave up 4 bases, with 6 bases separating them. Germline CDR1 reads MNHEY; CDR2 reads SVGAGI.

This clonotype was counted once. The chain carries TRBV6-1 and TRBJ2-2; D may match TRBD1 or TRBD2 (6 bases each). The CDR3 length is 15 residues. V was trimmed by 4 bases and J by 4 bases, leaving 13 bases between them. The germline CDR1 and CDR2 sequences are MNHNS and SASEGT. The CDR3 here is CASSGWGASTGELFF. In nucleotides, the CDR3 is TGTGCCAGCAGTGGATGGGGGGCCAGCACCGGGGAGCTGTTTTTT.

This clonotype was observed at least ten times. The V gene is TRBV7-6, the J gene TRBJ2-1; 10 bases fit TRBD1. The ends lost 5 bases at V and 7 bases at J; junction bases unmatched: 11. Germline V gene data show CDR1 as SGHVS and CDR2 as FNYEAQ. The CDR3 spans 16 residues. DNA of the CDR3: TGTGCCAGCAGCGCTCACCGGGACAGGGGTGGAAATGAGCAGTTCTTC. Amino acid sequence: CASSAHRDRGGNEQFF.

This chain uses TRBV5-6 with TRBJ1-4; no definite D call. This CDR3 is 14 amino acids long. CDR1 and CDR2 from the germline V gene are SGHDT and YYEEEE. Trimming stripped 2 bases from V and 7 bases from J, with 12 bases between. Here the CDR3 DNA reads TGTGCCAGCAGCTTAGGGCGCCCTAGTGAAAAACTGTTTTTT. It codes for CASSLGRPSEKLFF.